One T cell receptor (beta chain) is described in this entry. Antigen: not known. Germline CDR1 is LGHNA and CDR2 is YSLEER. CDR3 length equals 14 residues. V dropped 4 bases and J dropped 8; count of bases not matched to a gene: 8. Amplification by 5'RACE using constant-segment primers produced TCR alpha and TCR beta cDNA libraries that carried sample barcodes and UMIs. Each CDR3 protein gets one entry after TCRdb re-called the 5' RACE reads with MiXCR. This table holds under 250,000 distinct CDR3 sequences, around 9.5% found once. The data are from a study of T-cell memory formation after mild COVID-19. Background on the study: The study found TCR clusters largely donor specific. Whole-study results and caveats: The authors did not confirm SARS-CoV-2 specificity of second-wave clones peaking day 37. The main location of contracting CD4+ clones was CM and EM, and that of contracting CD8+ clones was EMRA.

This TCR was sampled from a man between 18 and 29 years old who had mild COVID-19 (a few samples of this study predate the infection). Cell type and time point are not known. Input material: PBMCs or a T cell subset sorted from them (not recorded which). The chain links TRBV4-3 to TRBJ1-3; 7 bases match TRBD1. The CDR3 here is CASSPGQQYDTIYF. CDR3 coding DNA: TGCGCCAGCAGCCCGGGACAGCAATATGACACCATATATTTT.